This T cell receptor (beta chain) appears in the sequencing data of a study of T cells in Graves' hyperthyroidism and ophthalmopathy. Study background: Peripheral blood collection took place at initial diagnosis, before any treatment.

Study-wide points: A model using 13 V-J features told ophthalmopathy apart from stable hyperthyroidism. In blood, most of the thyroid clonotypes expanded above 0.001 were also present.

This CDR3 comprises 19 residues. From germline, CDR1 is MNHEY and CDR2 SMNVEV (reference sequence). Trimming left V 1 base short and J 5 bases short, with 21 bases between. This clonotype occurred a few times. No antigen is known for it. Exclusion followed for patients with uncontrolled infection, other autoimmune disease, pregnancy or lactation. Researchers amplified the TCR beta CDR3 regions from RNA transcripts. TCR CDR3 regions were first amplified by RT-PCR with HTBI primers. Via MiXCR, TCRdb re-called the multiplex PCR reads, giving one row per CDR3 protein. The sample has 530,000 or so distinct CDR3 sequences, 17% seen once; the top ten hold roughly 15%.

The sequence was collected from a woman aged 18-30 years with Graves' ophthalmopathy. V usage is TRBV27 and J usage is TRBJ1-6; D is ambiguous. The specimen was blood. The CDR3 bases are TGTGCCAGCAGTTTATACCCCCCCCAGGCCATTAACGATAATTCACCCCTCCACTTT. Translating it yields CASSLYPPQAINDNSPLHF.